The source of this T cell receptor beta chain is a study of T cell responses to AZD1222 COVID-19 vaccine. Regarding the study as a whole: White British people made up most donors, females outnumbered males, and clonal diversity was possibly underestimated. Repertoires were sampled only after the peak T cell response.

Data came from immunoSEQ multiplex PCR; TCRdb stores just in-frame clones and leaves some out. Of more than 85,000 clones detected, about 91% appear once; the ten largest clones hold 6% to 8%. About this clone: What it binds is not known.

V was pared by 1 base and J by 9 bases, with 4 bases between. Per the germline V gene, CDR1 is DFQATT and CDR2 is SNEGSKA (reference sequence). The CDR3 is made up of 10 amino acids. This sample comprised peripheral blood, obtained on day 0 of AZD1222 vaccination. This clonotype was sampled from an adult in good health. The chain uses TRBV20-1 and TRBJ2-1; D not certain. CDR3 amino acids: CSARVVEQFF. Here the CDR3 DNA reads TGCAGTGCTAGAGTGGTTGAGCAGTTCTTC.